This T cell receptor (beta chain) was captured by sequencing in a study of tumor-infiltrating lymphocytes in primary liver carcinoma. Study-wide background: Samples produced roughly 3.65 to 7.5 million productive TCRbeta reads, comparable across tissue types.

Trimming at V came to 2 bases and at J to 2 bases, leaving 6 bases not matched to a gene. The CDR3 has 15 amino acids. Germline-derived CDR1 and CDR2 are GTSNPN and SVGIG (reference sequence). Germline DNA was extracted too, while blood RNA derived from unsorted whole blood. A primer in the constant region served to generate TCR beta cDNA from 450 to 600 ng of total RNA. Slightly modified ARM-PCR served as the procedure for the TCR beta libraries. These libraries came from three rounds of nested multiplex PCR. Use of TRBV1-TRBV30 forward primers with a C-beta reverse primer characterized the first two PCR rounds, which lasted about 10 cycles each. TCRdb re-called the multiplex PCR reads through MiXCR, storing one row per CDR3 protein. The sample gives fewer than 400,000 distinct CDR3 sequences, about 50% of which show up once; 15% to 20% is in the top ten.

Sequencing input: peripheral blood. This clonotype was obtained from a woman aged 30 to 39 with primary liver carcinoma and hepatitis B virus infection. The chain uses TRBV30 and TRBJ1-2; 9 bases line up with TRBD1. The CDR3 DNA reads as TGTGCCTGGAGTCGGGACAGGGAATGGAACTATGGCTACACCTTC. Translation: CAWSRDREWNYGYTF.